This T cell receptor (beta chain) was identified during a study of early T cells in non-severe SARS-CoV-2 infection (dated by TCRdb to 2020 to 2023). Background on the whole study: TCR sequencing used bulk RNA from unsorted whole blood, so alpha and beta chains could not be paired.

A case-control design nested within a healthcare worker cohort in London, UK, was used, with weekly nasopharyngeal swab PCR tests and blood sampling performed. Between 23 and 31 March 2020, the week of the UK lockdown, healthcare workers were enrolled and then followed up weekly for as long as 16 weeks. Unmatched junction bases come to 6, with V trimmed by 5 bases and J by 3 bases. The CDR3, cysteine through phenylalanine, is 14 amino acids long. The CDR3 DNA has 42 bases and is translated from base 1. Looking up the germline V gene (reference sequence) yields CDR1 SEHNR and CDR2 FQNEAQ. To prepare the library, 5' RACE was applied. Sequenced using a NextSeq 500. In the TCR library protocol, unique molecular identifiers were attached to individual cDNA molecules to correct for PCR bias and sequencing error. Sequencing covered both TCR alpha and beta chains, and within each sample the abundances of alpha and beta sequences were tightly co-correlated. Turning to the authors' computational methods: Decombinator V4 was used to perform V gene, J gene and CDR3 annotation of TCR sequences. Expanded TCRs were defined as changing significantly between any two time points under a Poisson model with p below 0.0001. TCR abundances were normalised to the total number of TCRs sequenced per sample and were expressed as counts per million. TRAV1-2 paired with TRAJ12, TRAJ20 or TRAJ33 defined MAIT TCRs, while TRAV10 paired with TRAJ18 defined iNKT TCRs. VDJdb, accessed 1 November 2021, was searched for CMV, EBV and SARS-CoV-2 annotated TCRs, with TCRs annotated for multiple antigens excluded. The public sequencing data were trimmed at Q25 with fastp and processed into clonotypes with MiXCR by TCRdb, which kept only in-frame beta chains. One record per CDR3 amino acid sequence lists the most common genes and DNA. The V and J calls reflect TCRdb's pipeline rather than the authors' work. The sample data list 45,000 to 50,000 distinct CDR3 sequences, and 6.2% of these were observed just once. Of the sample, around 6.9% is held by the ten largest clones.

Results and caveats for the whole study, not just this receptor: VDJdb matching was skewed toward anti-spike CD8 responses, so virus-specific expansions were likely underestimated and private and CD4 specificities were missed.

As regards this clonotype: The specificity of this receptor is unknown. No per-base quality is available; no much larger clone lies one base away.

This sequence uses TRBV7-9 and TRBJ2-7, with TRBD1 identical over 8 junction bases. Sequences were derived from whole blood, sampled at baseline. This TCR came from an adult who was a healthcare worker with PCR-confirmed SARS-CoV-2 infection or an uninfected control (not recorded which). Read as DNA, the sequence is TGTGCCAGCAGCCTTGCACAGGGGGACTACGAGCAGTACTTC. Translated, this gives CASSLAQGDYEQYF.